Reported below is one TCR beta chain. Looked up from germline, CDR1 is LNHNV and CDR2 is YYDKDF (reference sequence). The V and J ends lost 0 bases and 5 bases, in that order; junction bases with no gene match: 9. The CDR3 loop spans 16 amino acids. Method: immunoSEQ multiplex PCR; TCRdb's copy keeps in-frame clones and lacks some. The table includes tens of thousands of clones, approximately 91% detected once. These data originate in a study of T cell changes during pregnancy in multiple sclerosis. The specimen comprised CD4+ T cells from peripheral blood mononuclear cells, sampled in the first trimester of pregnancy. The chain employs TRBV15 and TRBJ2-7, with 8 bases matching TRBD2. The origin of this receptor is a female donor with multiple sclerosis, enrolled in a pregnancy study. Here the CDR3 reads CATSRDSALADDEQYF. In nucleotides, the CDR3 is TGTGCCACCAGCAGAGATTCAGCACTAGCGGACGACGAGCAGTACTTC.